This entry lists 2 T cell receptor beta chains sequenced from one sample in a study of T cells after posttransplantation cyclophosphamide. Repertoires were generated with immunoSEQ multiplex PCR, while TCRdb's copy carries only in-frame clones and drops some. Among tens of thousands of clones listed, 89% were seen once. Methotrexate plus calcineurin inhibitor accompanied controls' myeloablative marrow transplants; sampling was 1 year later. This specimen was PBMCs, taken after an allogeneic stem cell transplant with a calcineurin inhibitor and methotrexate. The receptor set was obtained from a female patient between 50 and 59 years old who received an allogeneic stem cell transplant from an unrelated donor, was CMV-positive, and had chronic GVHD only. Some T cells may have come from the graft donor.

As for this clone: An end of the junction differs from the germline gene, which may be a read error. V gene TRBV7-9 combines with J gene TRBJ1-4; D possibly corresponds to TRBD1 (5 bases). The germline gives CDR1 SEHNR, CDR2 FQNEAQ (reference sequence). The CDR3 contains 18 residues. The CDR3 DNA reads TGCGCCAGCAGCTTAGTTACAGGTAGTCTGAAGACTAATGAAAAACTGTTTTTT. Translation gives CASSLVTGSLKTNEKLFF.

The chain couples TRBV10-3 to TRBJ2-7; possible D gene TRBD2, 6 bases. Trimming pared 8 bases from V and 3 bases from J, leaving 17 bases between. This CDR3 region has 14 residues. Germline V CDR1 and CDR2: ENHRY, SYGVKD. CDR3 residues: CAIARTITVYEQYF. The CDR3 bases are TGTGCCATCGCCCGGACTATCACGGTCTACGAGCAGTACTTC.